This is a list of T cell receptor beta chains from one sample in a study of T cells after yellow fever vaccination. TCRdb itself ran the 5' RACE reads through MiXCR, one entry per CDR3 protein. The sample carries hundreds of thousands of distinct CDR3 sequences, approximately 13% recorded once. The sample in question was PBMCs, obtained on the day of the yellow fever booster vaccination. Every receptor here comes from a man aged 25 to 45 who received the YFV17D yellow fever vaccine. Both conserved end residues are part of each CDR3. The D gene is left open where the match is weak. Size is omitted from some rows. Given values are once, few, many or a class for expanded clones.

CDR3nt	CDR3aa	len	j_gene	d_gene	v_gene	abundance
TGTGCCAGCAGCGTAGAAGGCGGGACCTCCACAGATACGCAGTATTTT	CASSVEGGTSTDTQYF	16	TRBJ2-3	-	TRBV9	few
TGCAGTGCAGCGGTCAGTACCACCTACGAGCAGTACTTC	CSAAVSTTYEQYF	13	TRBJ2-7	-	TRBV20-1	-
TGCAGTGCTAGAGAAGTAGAGAACTCCTACGAGCAGTACTTC	CSAREVENSYEQYF	14	TRBJ2-7	-	TRBV20-1	-
TGCGCCAGCAGCTTGCCCGCGACTAGCACAGATACGCAGTATTTT	CASSLPATSTDTQYF	15	TRBJ2-3	-	TRBV5-1	few
TGCAGCGTTGATATAGGCGAGAGGAACATTCAGTACTTC	CSVDIGERNIQYF	13	TRBJ2-4	-	TRBV29-1	-
TGTGCCAGCAGTGTAGCGGGAGGACGGCGGACAGATACGCAGTATTTT	CASSVAGGRRTDTQYF	16	TRBJ2-3	TRBD2	TRBV12-3/TRBV12-4	-
TGTGCCAGCAGCGCAGCGGGGACAATAAACGAGCAGTACTTC	CASSAAGTINEQYF	14	TRBJ2-7	-	TRBV7-9	-
TGTGCCACGACAGGAGTCTATGGCTACACCTTC	CATTGVYGYTF	11	TRBJ1-2	-	TRBV25-1	many
TGTGCCAGCAGCGGGGGGAGCAATCAGCCCCAGCATTTT	CASSGGSNQPQHF	13	TRBJ1-5	-	TRBV7-9	-
TGTGCCAGCAGCCCGGGGGCTGAGCAGTTCTTC	CASSPGAEQFF	11	TRBJ2-1	-	TRBV9	many
TGTGCCAGCAGCCCAGGACAGGGGTTCAACGAGCAGTACTTC	CASSPGQGFNEQYF	14	TRBJ2-7	TRBD1	TRBV11-2	-
TGTGCCAGCAGTGAGGGACTAGCGGGAGTTACCGGGGAGCTGTTTTTT	CASSEGLAGVTGELFF	16	TRBJ2-2	TRBD2	TRBV6-1	few
TGTGCCACGGGACAGGCGAACACCGGGGAGCTGTTTTTT	CATGQANTGELFF	13	TRBJ2-2	TRBD1	TRBV6-2/TRBV6-3	-
TGCAGTGCAGGACAACCCCAGGGTGGCAATGAGCAGTTCTTC	CSAGQPQGGNEQFF	14	TRBJ2-1	-	TRBV20-1	-
TGCGCCAGCAGCTTGGTGACAGGCGTCGGCACTGAAGCTTTCTTT	CASSLVTGVGTEAFF	15	TRBJ1-1	-	TRBV5-1	few
TGCGCCAGCAGCCAAGAGTGGGCGGGAGCGGATACGCAGTATTTT	CASSQEWAGADTQYF	15	TRBJ2-3	TRBD2	TRBV4-3	few
TGTACCAGCAGCTCTACCGGGACAGGGACAGCATCCTACGAGCAGTACTTC	CTSSSTGTGTASYEQYF	17	TRBJ2-7	TRBD1	TRBV7-6	-
TGTGCCAGCACCCTAACCAGGACTAGTCCCGGCGAGCAGTACTTC	CASTLTRTSPGEQYF	15	TRBJ2-7	TRBD2	TRBV6-2/TRBV6-3	-
TGTGCCAGCAGCTTAGCAGGGATGGCGAATTCACCCCTCCACTTT	CASSLAGMANSPLHF	15	TRBJ1-6	-	TRBV7-8	-
TGTGCCAGTAGTGTCATTACCGGGACGGCGAAAGCTAACTATGGCTACACCTTC	CASSVITGTAKANYGYTF	18	TRBJ1-2	-	TRBV19	-
TGTGCCAGCAGCTCCTCGCCAGCGCCAAGAGGGGTAGAGACCCAGTACTTC	CASSSSPAPRGVETQYF	17	TRBJ2-5	-	TRBV5-5	few
TGTGCCAGCAGCCCTGTTGAGGGCACAGATACGCAGTATTTT	CASSPVEGTDTQYF	14	TRBJ2-3	-	TRBV7-9	-
TGCAGCGTAATGACAGGGGTGGAGACCCAGTACTTC	CSVMTGVETQYF	12	TRBJ2-5	TRBD1	TRBV29-1	-
TGTGCCAGCAGGGGAACACAGTATGGCTACACCTTC	CASRGTQYGYTF	12	TRBJ1-2	-	TRBV7-2	many
TGTGCCAGTAGTACAGGGGGCGGTACCACAGATACGCAGTATTTT	CASSTGGGTTDTQYF	15	TRBJ2-3	TRBD1	TRBV19	few
TGTGCCAGCAGCTTAGAGGCGGGGGGCATTCAGTACTTC	CASSLEAGGIQYF	13	TRBJ2-4	TRBD2	TRBV11-2	many
TGCGCCAGCAGCGCACAAACGGTATTACGGGGCACAGATACGCAGTATTTT	CASSAQTVLRGTDTQYF	17	TRBJ2-3	-	TRBV5-1	-
TGTGCCAGCAGCTTATGGGGGGACGACACAGGGGAGCAGTTCTTC	CASSLWGDDTGEQFF	15	TRBJ2-1	-	TRBV7-9	-
TGTGCCACCAGTGATTTCGGGCTCCGGAGAGCTTTCTTT	CATSDFGLRRAFF	13	TRBJ1-1	-	TRBV24-1	-
TGTGCCAGCAGCCCCTCAAGCGAGACCCAGTACTTC	CASSPSSETQYF	12	TRBJ2-5	-	TRBV14	-
TGCAGCGTAACGGGACTAGCGGGAAATCATATCTACAATGAGCAGTTCTTC	CSVTGLAGNHIYNEQFF	17	TRBJ2-1	TRBD2	TRBV29-1	many